Ten or more counts support the clone carrying this T cell receptor (beta chain). What it recognizes is unknown. The germline gene is not matched at one end of the junction; a read error may be the cause. None of the patients had undergone any treatment ahead of thyroid surgery. Under the authors' procedure: A papillary thyroid cancer distant-metastasis classifier was built from CDR3 differences across clinicopathological groups. TCRdb reanalyzed the PCR reads via MiXCR. Here the V and J calls rest on TCRdb's processing, not on the authors' analysis. The table shows around 59,000 clones, with 16% occurring only once. The source of the sample is a study of metastatic and nonmetastatic thyroid tumors. Study in general: From malignant and benign thyroid patients, repertoires in blood and in tumor or nodule tissue were compared.

Study findings and constraints: In both blood and tumor samples, TCR beta diversity was reported significantly higher for malignant than benign nodules.

Germline lookup yields CDR1 DFQATT and CDR2 SNEGSKA (reference sequence). The CDR3 runs 14 residues. The sequence came from a male donor with papillary thyroid cancer or a benign thyroid nodule (not recorded which). Some clones in this sample may be carry-over from other donors' samples. The sequencing input was blood. The gene calls are TRBV20-1 and TRBJ1-1, with TRBD1 as a possible D gene (6 bases). CDR3 residues: CNAFRGGLGTEAFF. DNA of the CDR3: TGCAATGCTTTCCGGGGGGGGCTGGGCACTGAAGCTTTCTTT.